This T cell receptor beta chain was sequenced for a study of T cells in Graves' hyperthyroidism and ophthalmopathy. Study-level background: Peripheral blood specimens were obtained at initial diagnosis, prior to any treatment.

Amplification of TCR beta CDR3 regions was performed using RNA transcripts as template. TCR CDR3 underwent first-round RT-PCR with the HTBI primer set. TCRdb independently ran MiXCR on the multiplex PCR reads; one entry per CDR3 protein. This sample has 350,000 to 450,000 distinct CDR3 sequences; roughly 14% occur once, and the top ten carry about 11%. About this clonotype itself: This clone may be a read error of a much larger clone one base away.

The germline V gene has CDR1 MNHNS and CDR2 SASEGT. The CDR3 is made up of 14 amino acids. The source is a woman aged 60-75 years with Graves' hyperthyroidism. The V call is TRBV6-1, the J call TRBJ2-1; 7 bases are a match to TRBD2. The J call may be mistaken, given a closer DNA end match to TRBJ2-7. Sequenced material: blood. The CDR3 protein is CASSEVAGYNEQYF. The CDR3 DNA follows: TGTGCCAGCAGTGAAGTAGCGGGCTACAATGAGCAGTACTTC.